This T cell receptor (beta chain) was obtained from a study of shared clonotypes between healthy human individuals. Points from the study as a whole: When compared with the clonotypes that were shared by all four sorted-subset donors, the non-shared clonotypes turned out to have lower generation probabilities. It was anticipated that sequencing depth would influence how many clonotypes donors shared.

The donors, healthy adults who were HIV-negative, had experienced no recent acute infections or vaccinations. Negatively enriched CD4+ T cells were divided by CD45RA into naive and memory. Germline CDR1 and CDR2: SGHRS and YFSETQ. J gave up 5 bases and V 2 bases, and 9 bases lay outside the gene matches. The CDR3 totals 16 residues. This clone appeared once. Its antigen is unidentified. The assay was immunoSEQ multiplex PCR, and TCRdb's table has in-frame clones only and misses some. Found here are around 340,000 clones, less than 85% of them singletons; the top ten hold 8.5% to 12%. The TCR sequence derives from a man aged 30 to 39 in good health. The sample was memory CD4+ T cells sorted from blood. Stated subset: CD45RA-negative fraction. V gene TRBV5-1 combines with J gene TRBJ2-5, with TRBD2 matching 10 bases. The CDR3 coding sequence is TGCGCCAGCAGCTTTGGAACTAGCGGGGTAGGGGAGACCCAGTACTTC. Translating it yields CASSFGTSGVGETQYF.